Below are 24 T cell receptor beta chains sequenced from a single sample in a study of kidney transplant recipient with SARS-CoV-2 infection. TCRdb redid the calling of the reads with MiXCR, one entry per CDR3 protein. Of under 300,000 distinct CDR3 sequences listed, under 35% are singletons. Sequenced here: a blood sample, sampled at baseline and on day 111 from a kidney transplant recipient. The receptor source for this set is a male patient younger than 45 who had COVID-19 and was a kidney transplant recipient. A subset of T cells may come from the graft donor.

A word on this clonotype: A far bigger clonotype differs at one base, so this is likely a read error. The V and J genes are TRBV4-2 and TRBJ2-4; the D is unclear. Germline CDR1 and CDR2: LGHNA and YNFKEQ. This CDR3 contains 15 residues. CDR3 in amino acids: CASSRTRISSYEQNF. For the CDR3, the DNA is TGTGCCAGCAGCCGGACCAGGATATCCTCCTACGAGCAGAACTTC.

This clonotype was seen just once. This sequence may be a read error, since a much larger clone differs from it by one base. The chain uses TRBV20-1 and TRBJ2-2; the match to TRBD2 covers 10 bases. CDR3 length: 14 residues. The V gene's germline CDR1 is DFQATT and CDR2 SNEGSKA (reference sequence). CDR3 DNA: TGCAGTGCCACTAGCGGGACCGCGACCGGGGAGCCGTTTTTT. It encodes CSATSGTATGEPFF.

This clonotype was picked up many times. This chain uses TRBV18 with TRBJ2-2; weak D call: TRBD2 (6 bases). CDR3 length: 13 residues. Per germline, CDR1 KGHSH and CDR2 LQKENI. With 4 bases removed from V and 3 bases from J, the gap between germline ends came to 6 bases. The CDR3: CASSLADTGELFF. The DNA of the CDR3 is TGTGCCAGCTCACTAGCGGACACCGGGGAGCTGTTTTTT.

This clonotype was observed many times. V gene TRBV24-1 combines with J gene TRBJ2-3; D ambiguous. V lost 5 bases and J 2 bases, leaving 7 bases between the germline ends. Per germline, CDR1 KGHDR and CDR2 SFDVKD. CDR3 size: 13 residues. In DNA form, the CDR3 reads TGTGCCACCAGTGCCCAGTACACAGATACGCAGTATTTT. Translated: CATSAQYTDTQYF.

Worth noting for this clonotype: Its ends do not fully match the called genes, so a read error is possible. This rearrangement joins TRBV3-1 to TRBJ2-2; D may be TRBD2 (6 bases). Germline loops: CDR1 LGHDT, CDR2 YNNKEL (reference sequence). The CDR3 length is 18 residues. CDR3 coding DNA: TGTGCCAGCAGCACGCCTAATCCCATTTCAGGCTTGACCGGGGGGCTGTTTTTT. Amino acid sequence: CASSTPNPISGLTGGLFF.

With respect to this clonotype: A much more abundant neighbour one base away suggests this may be a read error. The chain is built from TRBV20-1 and TRBJ1-1; perhaps TRBD1 as D (5 bases). The V and J ends lost 0 bases and 4 bases respectively, with 12 bases between them. The CDR3 consists of 14 residues. Germline V gene data show CDR1 as DFQATT and CDR2 as SNEGSKA (reference sequence). CDR3 in DNA: TGCAGTGCTAGAGATTGGGGGAAGAGCACTGAAGCTTTCTTT. Residues: CSARDWGKSTEAFF.

This sequence joins TRBV6-5 and TRBJ2-1; TRBD2 matches 14 bases. The trim removed 0 bases at V and 7 bases at J, leaving 8 bases unmatched. Per the germline V gene, CDR1 is MNHEY and CDR2 is SVGAGI. The CDR3 contains 18 residues. The CDR3 region has the DNA TGTGCCAGCAGTTACTCGGCGACTAGCGGGAGGGCCGGAAATGAGCAGTTCTTC. Protein: CASSYSATSGRAGNEQFF.

As regards this clonotype: Given a much more abundant clone one base away, this may be a read error. Here the CDR3 omits its conserved ending phenylalanine or tryptophan, so a read error is the likely source. The V and J genes are TRBV5-1 and TRBJ2-5; 8 bases map to TRBD1. V gave up 6 bases and J gave up 11 bases; unmatched junction bases: 12. The germline CDR1 and CDR2 sequences are SGHRS and YFSETQ. The CDR3 loop spans 13 amino acids. CDR3 sequence: CASTGRGRGEQYL. The CDR3 nucleotides read TGCGCCAGCACGGGCAGGGGGCGAGGAGAGCAGTACCTC.

This clonotype has at least ten counts. This chain's CDR3 is CASSPSVSYNEQFF. The CDR3 bases are TGTGCCAGCAGCCCTTCCGTCTCCTACAATGAGCAGTTCTTC. This chain uses TRBV13 with TRBJ2-1; no clear D gene. The V gene lost 5 bases and the J gene lost 0 bases, with 8 bases spanning the gap. CDR1 PRHDT and CDR2 FYEKMQ come from the germline V gene (reference sequence). This CDR3 comprises 14 residues.

This clonotype was observed at least ten times. The chain links TRBV27 to TRBJ2-7; D ambiguous. This CDR3 region has 11 residues. Germline assignment: CDR1 MNHEY and CDR2 SMNVEV (reference sequence). V lost 3 bases and J lost 7, with 7 bases in between. CDR3 DNA: TGTGCCAGCAGTTTTCTGGGGGAGCAGTACTTC. Translated, it gives CASSFLGEQYF.

Concerning this clonotype itself: A single base separates this from a much larger clone, so it may be a read error. V and J are TRBV24-1 and TRBJ1-2, with D unresolved. CDR3 length: 17 amino acids. The germline V gene has CDR1 KGHDR and CDR2 SFDVKD. CDR3 protein: CATSRLSSTRKTYGYAF. The CDR3 bases are TGTGCCACCAGTCGCTTGTCTAGTACCAGAAAGACCTATGGCTACGCCTTC.

This clonotype was seen a handful of times. The chain uses TRBV19 and TRBJ2-1; D uncertain. This CDR3 region has 14 residues. V lost 1 base, J lost 8 bases, and 12 bases lay in between. Germline V lookup: CDR1 LNHDA, CDR2 SQIVND (reference sequence). CDR3 sequence (DNA): TGTGCCAGTAGTATAGGCTTGGCTGCTGATGAGCAGTTCTTC. This sequence encodes CASSIGLAADEQFF.

This clonotype has a count of ten or more. The chain combines TRBV28 with TRBJ1-3; no reliable D call. Germline CDR1 is MDHEN and CDR2 is SYDVKM. The ends were cut back, 3 bases at V and 0 bases at J, with 9 bases in the middle. The CDR3 consists of 15 residues. The CDR3 spells CASSFGPRSGNTIYF. As DNA, the CDR3 is TGTGCCAGCAGTTTCGGGCCGCGCTCTGGAAACACCATATATTTT.

This chain joins TRBV5-1 and TRBJ2-3, with no clear D. V lost 0 bases and J 4 bases, leaving 12 bases between the germline ends. The CDR3 is made up of 15 amino acids. Germline V lookup: CDR1 SGHRS, CDR2 YFSETQ. The CDR3 bases are TGCGCCAGCAGCTTGGCTCCATCCCTGGCAGATACGCAGTATTTT. It translates to CASSLAPSLADTQYF.

This clonotype came up many times. V gene TRBV12-3 or TRBV12-4 combines with J gene TRBJ1-4, with D possibly being TRBD1 (5 bases). This CDR3 contains 16 residues. V lost 7 bases to trimming and J lost 0 bases, with 15 bases between them. For the CDR3, the DNA is TGTGCCAGCACCCGGGGGGTAGATACAACTAATGAAAAACTGTTTTTT. Its translation: CASTRGVDTTNEKLFF.

Details on this clonotype: Possible read error: a much larger clone is one base away. J is TRBJ2-1 and V is TRBV15; possible D gene TRBD1, 5 bases. The V end lost 8 bases, the J end lost 1 base, and 21 bases lay between the germline ends. This CDR3 spans 17 amino acids. The germline gives CDR1 LNHNV, CDR2 YYDKDF (reference sequence). DNA for the CDR3: TGTGCCACCCTCGGGCAAGGGGTGGTGGAATCCTACAATGAGCAGTTCTTC. Translated: CATLGQGVVESYNEQFF.

Notes on this clonotype: This may be a read error, as it is one base from a much larger clone. The chain couples TRBV5-4 to TRBJ2-7; TRBD2 might be the D (6 bases). Germline-derived CDR1 and CDR2 are SGHNT and YYREEE (reference sequence). CDR3 length: 14 amino acids. The CDR3 region has the DNA TGTGCCAGCAGCTCGGTGGGGGGAAACTACAAGCAGTACTTC. It yields the protein CASSSVGGNYKQYF.

V and J are TRBV3-1 and TRBJ1-2, with unresolved D. The V gene lost 5 bases and the J gene lost 4 bases, with 23 bases spanning the gap. Germline CDR1 and CDR2: LGHDT and YNNKEL (reference sequence). This CDR3 comprises 17 residues. The chain's CDR3 is CASSLSHTLRRTYGYTF. CDR3 DNA: TGTGCCAGCAGCTTATCACACACCCTTCGAAGGACCTATGGCTACACCTTC. The full variable domain, in which reference TRBV3-1 and TRBJ1-2 provide the parts outside the CDR3, is DTAVSQTPKYLVTQMGNDKSIKCEQNLGHDTMYWYKQDSKKFLKIMFSYNNKELIINETVPNRFSPKSPDKAHLNLHINSLELGDSAVYFCASSLSHTLRRTYGYTFGSGTRLTVV.

Details on this clonotype: This may be a read error: a much more frequent sequence differs by one nucleotide. The CDR3 bases are TGCAGTGTGGCGAGGACTAGCGGGAGTGAATACGGAGAGGCCCAGTACTTC. Amino acid sequence: CSVARTSGSEYGEAQYF. The rearrangement joins TRBV20-1 to TRBJ2-5; TRBD2 aligns across 13 bases. Germline CDR1 reads DFQATT; CDR2 reads SNEGSKA (reference sequence). The CDR3 is made up of 17 amino acids.

The V call is TRBV3-1, the J call TRBJ1-2, with D hard to call. The V gene lost 5 bases and the J gene lost 4 bases, with 23 bases spanning the gap. Per the germline V gene, CDR1 is LGHDT and CDR2 is YNNKEL (reference sequence). This CDR3 has 17 residues. The CDR3 nucleotides are TGTGCCAGCAGCACCAGACACGCCCTTCGAAAGACCTATGGCTACACCTTC. It codes for CASSTRHALRKTYGYTF.

The chain links TRBV18 to TRBJ2-1; D possibly corresponds to TRBD2 (6 bases). The CDR3 totals 16 residues. V was clipped by 0 bases and J by 7 bases, with 16 bases between them. The germline V gene encodes CDR1 KGHSH and CDR2 LQKENI. CDR3: CASSPPTSRGSNEQFF. In DNA form, the CDR3 reads TGTGCCAGCTCACCACCGACTAGTCGGGGGTCTAATGAGCAGTTCTTC.

This clonotype was counted between two and nine times. This chain links TRBV5-6 with TRBJ2-5; 7 nucleotides agree with TRBD2. Germline V gene lookup returns CDR1 SGHDT and CDR2 YYEEEE. This CDR3 has 13 residues. V lost 3 bases to trimming and J lost 5 bases; unmatched junction nucleotides: 4. The CDR3 DNA is TGTGCCAGCAGCTATGGACTAGTTGAGACCCAGTACTTC. Its translation: CASSYGLVETQYF.

The chain joins TRBV6-4 to TRBJ2-1; unclear D gene. Germline lookup yields CDR1 MRHNA and CDR2 SNTAGT. The length of the CDR3 is 13 residues. V was pared by 8 bases and J by 5 bases, with 13 bases between. This CDR3 is CASGAAEHNEQFF. The CDR3 nucleotides are TGTGCCAGCGGTGCGGCGGAGCACAATGAGCAGTTCTTC.

As regards this clonotype: Since a much larger clone is just one base distant, this may be a read error. The gene calls are TRBV19 and TRBJ1-2; weak D call: TRBD1 (6 bases). Germline CDR1 and CDR2: LNHDA and SQIVND (reference sequence). V lost 5 bases and J lost 6, with 25 bases in between. This CDR3 is built from 17 residues. CDR3 protein: CASSDCGTNRKTDGYTF. The CDR3 DNA reads TGTGCCAGTAGTGACTGCGGGACAAATCGAAAGACCGATGGCTACACCTTC.